The 31 T cell receptor beta chains given below trace back to one sample, sequenced in a study of radiotherapy plus CTLA-4 blockade in lung cancer. TCRdb keeps only in-frame clones here, not all; method: immunoSEQ multiplex PCR. The data hold fewer than 75,000 clones, with around 86% observed a single time. The source was peripheral blood, collected from a patient treated with radiotherapy plus ipilimumab. The receptors shown here come from a human donor with non-small cell lung cancer that progressed on radiotherapy plus ipilimumab.

V and J are TRBV5-1 and TRBJ2-2; 7 bases align to TRBD1. CDR1 and CDR2 (germline): SGHRS, YFSETQ. The CDR3 has 15 residues. Trimming at V came to 4 bases and at J to 4 bases, leaving 7 bases not matched to a gene. The CDR3, as DNA: TGCGCCAGCAGCCCGGGACAGCAGGGCACCGGGGAGCTGTTTTTT. Its translation is CASSPGQQGTGELFF.

V usage is TRBV5-4 and J usage is TRBJ1-5, with 9 bases identical to TRBD1. V dropped 4 bases and J dropped 2; count of bases not matched to a gene: 4. The CDR3 has 15 amino acids. The germline V gene has CDR1 SGHNT and CDR2 YYREEE (reference sequence). The CDR3 sequence is CASSEGQGGNQPQHF. CDR3 nucleotides: TGTGCCAGCAGCGAGGGACAGGGTGGCAATCAGCCCCAGCATTTT.

The J gene is TRBJ1-2, the V gene TRBV28; the match to TRBD1 covers 8 bases. Germline CDR1 MDHEN, CDR2 SYDVKM. The CDR3 sequence is 16 residues long. Trimming removed 5 bases from V and 7 bases from J; junction bases left unmatched: 15. The CDR3 reads CASSLENPGRGPGYTF. For the CDR3, the DNA is TGTGCCAGCAGTCTTGAGAACCCGGGCAGGGGGCCTGGCTACACCTTC.

This chain connects TRBV30 to TRBJ1-2; D is undetermined. Germline CDR1 is GTSNPN and CDR2 is SVGIG (reference sequence). V was clipped by 0 bases and J by 8 bases, with 7 bases between them. The CDR3 consists of 11 residues. CDR3 amino acids: CAWSVLWGYTF. In nucleotides, the CDR3 is TGTGCCTGGAGTGTTTTATGGGGCTACACCTTC.

The chain combines TRBV6-6 with TRBJ1-2; D is perhaps TRBD1 (6 bases). Germline V gene data show CDR1 as MNHNY and CDR2 as SVGAGI (reference sequence). The V and J ends lost 10 bases and 2 bases respectively, with 11 bases between them. The CDR3 spans 12 residues. This chain's CDR3 is CATLQGNYGYTF. The CDR3 DNA reads TGTGCCACCCTCCAGGGGAACTATGGCTACACCTTC.

This chain links TRBV9 with TRBJ1-2, with TRBD1 matching 11 bases. Germline V gene sequence: CDR1 SGDLS, CDR2 YYNGEE. Trimming at V came to 1 base and at J to 4 bases, leaving 12 bases not matched to a gene. The CDR3 runs to 18 residues. CDR3 sequence: CASSVSRVGDRGTYGYTF. DNA of the CDR3: TGTGCCAGCAGCGTAAGTCGGGTAGGGGACAGGGGGACCTATGGCTACACCTTC. Drawing the rest from reference TRBV9 and TRBJ1-2, the complete variable domain is DSGVTQTPKHLITATGQRVTLRCSPRSGDLSVYWYQQSLDQGLQFLIQYYNGEERAKGNILERFSAQQFPDLHSELNLSSLELGDSALYFCASSVSRVGDRGTYGYTFGSGTRLTVV.

The chain has TRBV15 and TRBJ2-5, with D perhaps matching TRBD1 (5 bases). V lost 6 bases and J 1 base, leaving 18 bases between the germline ends. The CDR3 spans 16 residues. Germline values: CDR1 LNHNV, CDR2 YYDKDF (reference sequence). CDR3 loop: CATSIDSTTRQETQYF. DNA of the CDR3: TGTGCCACCAGTATTGACAGTACTACGCGCCAAGAGACCCAGTACTTC.

Comments on this clone: The junction departs from the called germline gene at one end, perhaps through a read error. J is TRBJ1-1 and V is TRBV15, with unresolved D. CDR3 length: 14 amino acids. Germline CDR1 and CDR2: LNHNV and YYDKDF (reference sequence). The CDR3 bases are TGTGCCACCAGTAGAGTGGCGGTGAACACTGAAGCTTTCTTT. It is translated as CATSRVAVNTEAFF. The variable domain in full, with the rest retrieved from reference TRBV15 and TRBJ1-1, is DAMVIQNPRYQVTQFGKPVTLSCSQTLNHNVMYWYQQKSSQAPKLLFHYYDKDFNNEADTPDNFQSRRPNTSFCFLDIRSPGLGDTAMYLCATSRVAVNTEAFFGQGTRLTVV.

The chain recombines TRBV4-1 with TRBJ1-4, with D uncertain. CDR1 and CDR2 from the germline V gene are MGHRA and YSYEKL. This CDR3 has 14 residues. The V gene lost 2 bases and the J gene lost 8 bases, with 12 bases spanning the gap. In nucleotides, the CDR3 is TGCGCCAGCAGCCAAAGGTCTACAGCCGAAAAACTGTTTTTT. As protein: CASSQRSTAEKLFF.

V usage is TRBV10-1 and J usage is TRBJ2-3; D unclear. The CDR3 length is 16 residues. CDR1 is WNHNN, CDR2 SYGVQD, per germline (reference sequence). The ends were cut back, 2 bases at V and 0 bases at J, with 12 bases in the middle. Here the CDR3 reads CASSEGPGFSTDTQYF. The CDR3 DNA sequence: TGCGCCAGCAGTGAGGGTCCCGGGTTCAGCACAGATACGCAGTATTTT.

V is TRBV11-2 and J is TRBJ2-7, with TRBD2 matching 10 bases. The V gene end was trimmed by 3 bases and the J gene end by 2 bases; junction bases not matched to a gene: 4. Germline V gene sequence: CDR1 SGHAT, CDR2 FQNNGV. The CDR3 loop spans 15 amino acids. CDR3 in DNA: TGTGCCAGCAGCTTCAGGACTAGCGGAACCTACGAGCAGTACGTC. This sequence encodes CASSFRTSGTYEQYV.

V is TRBV13 and J is TRBJ1-2; TRBD1 is a possible D gene (5 bases). CDR3 length equals 16 residues. The V gene's germline CDR1 is PRHDT and CDR2 FYEKMQ (reference sequence). The V and J ends lost 1 base and 4 bases respectively, with 16 bases between them. The DNA of the CDR3 is TGTGCCAGCAGCTTAGTAGGGGCCCAGGGCTTCTATGGCTACACCTTC. This sequence encodes CASSLVGAQGFYGYTF.

CDR3 coding DNA: TGTGCCAGCAGCCAAGATACAGATACGCAGTATTTT. Encoded protein: CASSQDTDTQYF. The rearrangement joins TRBV4-2 to TRBJ2-3; D call uncertain. The CDR3 covers 12 residues. Germline V gene lookup returns CDR1 LGHNA and CDR2 YNFKEQ. V lost 0 bases to trimming and J lost 3 bases, with 1 base between them.

The chain uses TRBV19 and TRBJ2-1; perhaps TRBD1 as D (6 bases). This CDR3 has 15 residues. The germline V gene has CDR1 LNHDA and CDR2 SQIVND (reference sequence). Trimming removed 6 bases at V and 0 bases at J, with 12 bases between. The CDR3 DNA sequence: TGTGCCAGTAGACCTGACAGGAGCTCCTACAATGAGCAGTTCTTC. As protein: CASRPDRSSYNEQFF.

This sequence joins TRBV5-8 and TRBJ1-1; D gene ambiguous. The CDR3 consists of 14 residues. V lost 4 bases and J lost 0, with 10 bases in between. Germline assignment: CDR1 SGHTS and CDR2 YDEGEE. CDR3 amino acids: CASSLGSLNTEAFF. For the CDR3, the DNA is TGTGCCAGCAGCCTAGGCTCATTGAACACTGAAGCTTTCTTT.

The rearrangement links TRBV9 to TRBJ2-7; 9 bases map to TRBD1. Germline V gene lookup returns CDR1 SGDLS and CDR2 YYNGEE. This CDR3 spans 14 amino acids. V lost 7 bases and J lost 5; bases outside the gene matches: 10. The CDR3 DNA reads as TGTGCCAGCGGAAAAACAGGGGGCGCCCACGAGCAGTACTTC. It yields the protein CASGKTGGAHEQYF. The full variable domain, with the rest looked up from reference TRBV9 and TRBJ2-7, is DSGVTQTPKHLITATGQRVTLRCSPRSGDLSVYWYQQSLDQGLQFLIQYYNGEERAKGNILERFSAQQFPDLHSELNLSSLELGDSALYFCASGKTGGAHEQYFGPGTRLTVT.

This chain links TRBV7-6 with TRBJ2-1; 12 bases agree with TRBD2. Germline V CDR1 and CDR2: SGHVS, FNYEAQ. The CDR3 totals 16 residues. The junction had 5 bases not matched to a gene; V was cut back by 3 bases and J by 5 bases. CDR3 bases: TGTGCCAGCAGCTTGACTAGCGGGAGTAGGAACAATGAGCAGTTCTTC. The encoded protein is CASSLTSGSRNNEQFF.

V is TRBV10-2 and J is TRBJ2-1, with a tentative D call TRBD1 (7 bases). The V gene lost 10 bases and the J gene lost 7 bases, with 14 bases spanning the gap. This CDR3 has 12 amino acids. Per germline, CDR1 WSHSY and CDR2 SAAADI. The CDR3 spells CATTTGTNEQFF. The CDR3 bases are TGCGCCACCACGACAGGGACTAATGAGCAGTTCTTC.

The chain uses TRBV9 and TRBJ2-5; the match to TRBD1 covers 9 bases. V dropped 0 bases and J dropped 2; count of bases not matched to a gene: 8. There are 17 residues in the CDR3. Germline V gene data show CDR1 as SGDLS and CDR2 as YYNGEE. The CDR3 is CASSVGAGTGWQETQYF. The CDR3 DNA reads TGTGCCAGCAGCGTAGGCGCCGGGACAGGGTGGCAAGAGACCCAGTACTTC.

The DNA for the CDR3 is TGTGCCAGCACCACTTACCCGACAGGGGGCTACGAGCAGTACGTC. This sequence encodes CASTTYPTGGYEQYV. The chain combines TRBV7-6 with TRBJ2-7; 9 bases align to TRBD1. CDR3 length equals 15 residues. Per germline, CDR1 SGHVS and CDR2 FNYEAQ. With 7 bases clipped from V and 3 bases from J, the junction kept 10 bases outside the gene matches.

The chain carries TRBV5-1 and TRBJ1-1; D gene unclear. Germline CDR1 and CDR2: SGHRS and YFSETQ. The CDR3 totals 15 residues. Trimming pared 0 bases from V and 2 bases from J, leaving 11 bases between. The CDR3 DNA sequence: TGCGCCAGCAGCTTGGCAGGCACACCTAACACTGAAGCTTTCTTT. This encodes CASSLAGTPNTEAFF.

V and J are TRBV25-1 and TRBJ2-5; no reliable D call. The CDR3 sequence is 16 residues long. Trimming stripped 2 bases from V and 0 bases from J, with 13 bases between. Germline CDR1 reads MGHDK; CDR2 reads SYGVNS. The CDR3 region has the DNA TGTGCCAGCAGTGAAGAAAACTTGTCAGACCAAGAGACCCAGTACTTC. This gives the protein CASSEENLSDQETQYF.

The J gene is TRBJ2-5, the V gene TRBV9; no firm D call. There are 15 residues in the CDR3. Germline V gives CDR1 SGDLS, CDR2 YYNGEE. The V end lost 0 bases, the J end lost 2 bases, and 11 bases lay between the germline ends. CDR3 bases: TGTGCCAGCAGCGTAGGAACAACGAATCAAGAGACCCAGTACTTC. Amino acid sequence: CASSVGTTNQETQYF. Full variable domain (remainder filled in from reference TRBV9 and TRBJ2-5): DSGVTQTPKHLITATGQRVTLRCSPRSGDLSVYWYQQSLDQGLQFLIQYYNGEERAKGNILERFSAQQFPDLHSELNLSSLELGDSALYFCASSVGTTNQETQYFGPGTRLLVL.

The rearrangement uses TRBV18 and TRBJ1-5; 9 bases match TRBD1. V lost 3 bases to trimming and J lost 4 bases; unmatched junction nucleotides: 1. Germline V gives CDR1 KGHSH, CDR2 LQKENI. The CDR3 is made up of 14 amino acids. The CDR3: CASSPGTGNQPQHF. CDR3 DNA sequence: TGTGCCAGCTCACCGGGGACAGGGAATCAGCCCCAGCATTTT.

This clone was recorded a few times. The rearrangement uses TRBV7-6 and TRBJ2-7, with unresolved D. This CDR3 has 13 amino acids. Per the germline V gene, CDR1 is SGHVS and CDR2 is FNYEAQ. The V end was cut by 1 base, the J end by 3 bases, with 7 bases between. The CDR3 protein is CASSLGFDYEQYV. The CDR3 coding sequence is TGTGCCAGCAGCTTAGGGTTCGACTACGAGCAGTACGTC.

This chain links TRBV28 with TRBJ1-4; D is undetermined. Germline CDR1 reads MDHEN; CDR2 reads SYDVKM. The length of the CDR3 is 16 residues. Trimming took 5 bases from V and 3 from J, leaving 16 bases between them. DNA for the CDR3: TGTGCCAGCAGTGGGAGGGTTGGTCGTCCTAATGAAAAACTGTTTTTT. This gives the protein CASSGRVGRPNEKLFF.

J is TRBJ2-3 and V is TRBV5-1; 9 bases map to TRBD1. V gave up 3 bases and J gave up 3 bases; unmatched junction bases: 11. The germline V gene encodes CDR1 SGHRS and CDR2 YFSETQ. The length of the CDR3 is 17 residues. The CDR3 DNA follows: TGCGCCAGCAGCTCGTTTTCCGCGGGACAGGGAACAGATACGCAGTATTTT. Its translation: CASSSFSAGQGTDTQYF.

The rearrangement links TRBV9 to TRBJ2-2, with D possibly matching TRBD2 (6 bases). Germline V gene lookup returns CDR1 SGDLS and CDR2 YYNGEE. Trimming cost V 1 base and J 4 bases, with 14 bases left between them. This CDR3 region has 16 residues. CDR3 loop: CASSVSGSRGTGELFF. In DNA, the CDR3 is TGTGCCAGCAGCGTAAGCGGGTCACGGGGCACCGGGGAGCTGTTTTTT.

The chain links TRBV30 to TRBJ1-2; D uncertain. Germline CDR1 GTSNPN, CDR2 SVGIG (reference sequence). The V end was cut by 4 bases, the J end by 4 bases, with 13 bases between. The CDR3 has 13 amino acids. The CDR3 here is CAWTLVGAYGYTF. DNA of the CDR3: TGTGCCTGGACATTGGTGGGTGCCTATGGCTACACCTTC.

The V call is TRBV29-1, the J call TRBJ2-7; no definite D call. The CDR3 contains 12 residues. Trimming took 6 bases from V and 5 from J, leaving 14 bases between them. In germline, CDR1 is SQVTM, CDR2 ANQGSEA. The CDR3 sequence: CSVLLPLDEQYF. CDR3 sequence (DNA): TGCAGCGTCTTACTCCCCCTGGACGAGCAGTACTTC.

This chain joins TRBV11-1 and TRBJ1-2, with 8 bases identical to TRBD1. The CDR3 extends over 13 amino acids. Germline loops: CDR1 SGHAT, CDR2 FQDESV (reference sequence). With V trimmed by 5 bases and J by 8 bases, 7 bases remained unmatched. The CDR3 sequence is CASSLRTGKGYTF. CDR3 sequence (DNA): TGTGCCAGCAGCCTCCGGACAGGGAAAGGCTACACCTTC.